The 10 T cell receptor beta chains below were found in one sample sequenced in a study of cytomegalovirus exposure and HLA in healthy donors. PCR used 60 Vbeta primers and 13 Jbeta primers. Libraries were prepared by immunoSEQ multiplex PCR; TCRdb keeps only in-frame clonotypes and omits some of them. The sample has almost 200,000 clones, approximately 85% seen once. The sample was PBMCs. Receptor source: a woman aged 45-60 years in good health and CMV-seronegative.

A single count supports this clone. This chain connects TRBV5-4 to TRBJ1-3; 9 bases align to TRBD1. After removal of 0 bases from V and 2 bases from J, the junction contained 3 bases not matched to a gene. The CDR3 consists of 16 residues. Germline values: CDR1 SGHNT, CDR2 YYREEE (reference sequence). CDR3 bases: TGTGCCAGCAGCTTGGGAGGGACAGGGCCTGGAAACACCATATATTTT. Translating it yields CASSLGGTGPGNTIYF.

The gene calls are TRBV15 and TRBJ2-1; 8 bases are a match to TRBD2. Germline lookup yields CDR1 LNHNV and CDR2 YYDKDF (reference sequence). CDR3 length: 14 amino acids. V lost 8 bases and J lost 5; bases outside the gene matches: 8. CDR3 nucleotide sequence: TGTGCCACCGGAGTCAAGCGGGGGAACAATGAGCAGTTCTTC. Residues: CATGVKRGNNEQFF.

The genes are TRBV12-5 and TRBJ2-7; 7 bases line up with TRBD2. CDR1 is LGHNT and CDR2 is FRNRAP in the germline V gene. The CDR3 consists of 20 residues. The ends lost 1 base at V and 4 bases at J; junction bases unmatched: 22. CDR3 sequence: CASGLGRRRGGSFLQYEQYF. The CDR3, as DNA: TGTGCTAGTGGTTTGGGCCGCCGAAGGGGCGGGAGCTTTCTACAGTACGAGCAGTACTTC.

The J gene is TRBJ2-7, the V gene TRBV7-6, with TRBD1 matching 9 bases. The CDR3 consists of 14 residues. The V segment lost 4 bases and the J segment 2 bases; nucleotides outside the gene matches: 3. Germline V CDR1 and CDR2: SGHVS, FNYEAQ. CDR3 nucleotide sequence: TGTGCCAGCAGCTCCCGGGACAGGGCCTACGAGCAGTACTTC. Encoded protein: CASSSRDRAYEQYF.

The chain has TRBV6-6 and TRBJ2-5; the D gene is possibly TRBD1 (5 bases). The CDR3 sequence is 14 residues long. CDR1 is MNHNY and CDR2 is SVGAGI in the germline V gene (reference sequence). Trimming stripped 6 bases from V and 5 bases from J, with 16 bases between. The CDR3 nucleotides are TGTGCCAGCAGCATCAACCAGGGCCCGGAGACCCAGTACTTC. Amino acid sequence: CASSINQGPETQYF.

This chain connects TRBV30 to TRBJ1-2, with a tentative D call TRBD1 (5 bases). Germline V gene data show CDR1 as GTSNPN and CDR2 as SVGIG (reference sequence). This CDR3 is 13 amino acids long. Between the trimmed V and J ends, which lost 6 bases and 0 bases, there was a span of 11 bases. This chain's CDR3 is CACYRKANYGYTF. The CDR3 DNA follows: TGTGCCTGTTACAGGAAAGCTAACTATGGCTACACCTTC.

The rearrangement uses TRBV28 and TRBJ1-3; 7 nucleotides match TRBD1. V lost 11 bases, J lost 0 bases, and 10 bases stayed unmatched. This CDR3 spans 15 amino acids. The germline V gene has CDR1 MDHEN and CDR2 SYDVKM. CDR3: CACLRQGISGNTIYF. CDR3 bases: TGTGCCTGCCTGAGACAGGGAATCTCTGGAAACACCATATATTTT.

CDR3: CASSSGLDADTQYF. CDR3 DNA sequence: TGTGCCAGCAGTAGCGGTCTGGACGCAGATACGCAGTATTTT. The chain uses TRBV5-6 and TRBJ2-3, with D tentatively TRBD2 (6 bases). The CDR3 is made up of 14 amino acids. Germline values: CDR1 SGHDT, CDR2 YYEEEE. The V and J ends lost 5 bases and 4 bases respectively, with 14 bases between them.

The chain carries TRBV30 and TRBJ2-3, with 10 nucleotides matching TRBD2. The CDR3 sequence is 13 residues long. In germline, CDR1 is GTSNPN, CDR2 SVGIG (reference sequence). V lost 8 bases and J lost 3; bases outside the gene matches: 5. CDR3 sequence (DNA): TGTGCCGTTTCTAGCGGGAGAACAGATACGCAGTATTTT. It encodes CAVSSGRTDTQYF.

The rearrangement uses TRBV19 and TRBJ1-1; 8 nucleotides match TRBD1. This CDR3 is built from 16 residues. CDR1 is LNHDA and CDR2 is SQIVND in the germline V gene (reference sequence). V lost 5 bases to trimming and J lost 1 base; unmatched junction nucleotides: 9. CDR3 coding DNA: TGTGCCAGTAGTCTTCGTACCGGGACAGGGAACACTGAAGCTTTCTTT. Amino acids: CASSLRTGTGNTEAFF.